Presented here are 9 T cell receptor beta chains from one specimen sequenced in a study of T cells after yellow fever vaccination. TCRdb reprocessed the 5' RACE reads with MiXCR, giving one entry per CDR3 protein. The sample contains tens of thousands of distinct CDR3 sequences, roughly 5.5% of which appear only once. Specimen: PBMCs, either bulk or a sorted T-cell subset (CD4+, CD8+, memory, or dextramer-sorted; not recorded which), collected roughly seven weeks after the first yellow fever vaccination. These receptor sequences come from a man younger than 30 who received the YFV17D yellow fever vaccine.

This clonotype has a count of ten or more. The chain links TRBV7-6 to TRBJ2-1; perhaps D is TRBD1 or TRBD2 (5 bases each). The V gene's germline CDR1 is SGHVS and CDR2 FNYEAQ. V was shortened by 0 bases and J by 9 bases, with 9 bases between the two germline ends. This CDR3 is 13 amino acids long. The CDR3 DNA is TGTGCCAGCAGCTTAGCGATGGGGACTGAGCAGTTCTTC. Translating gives CASSLAMGTEQFF. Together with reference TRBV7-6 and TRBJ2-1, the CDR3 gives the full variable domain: GAGVSQSPRYKVTKRGQDVALRCDPISGHVSLYWYRQALGQGPEFLTYFNYEAQQDKSGLPNDRFSAERPEGSISTLTIQRTEQRDSAMYRCASSLAMGTEQFFGPGTRLTVL.

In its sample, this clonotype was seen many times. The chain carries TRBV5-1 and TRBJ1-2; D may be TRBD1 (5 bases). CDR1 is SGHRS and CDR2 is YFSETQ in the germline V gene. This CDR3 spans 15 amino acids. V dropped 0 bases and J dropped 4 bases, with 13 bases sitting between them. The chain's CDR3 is CASSLVSGSGYGYTF. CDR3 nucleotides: TGCGCCAGCAGCTTGGTATCAGGGAGTGGCTATGGCTACACCTTC.

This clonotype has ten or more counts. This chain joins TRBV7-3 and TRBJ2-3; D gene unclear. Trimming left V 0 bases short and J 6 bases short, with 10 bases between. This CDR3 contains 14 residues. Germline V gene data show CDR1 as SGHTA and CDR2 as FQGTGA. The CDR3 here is CASSLTRTEDTQYF. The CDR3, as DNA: TGTGCCAGCAGCTTAACGCGAACGGAGGATACGCAGTATTTT.

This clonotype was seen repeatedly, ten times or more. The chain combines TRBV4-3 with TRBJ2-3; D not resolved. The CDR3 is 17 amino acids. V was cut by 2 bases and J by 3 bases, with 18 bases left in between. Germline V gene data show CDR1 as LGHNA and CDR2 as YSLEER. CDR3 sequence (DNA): TGCGCCAGCAGCCAAAAGGTCAACCCCAGGAAAACAGATACGCAGTATTTT. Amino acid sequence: CASSQKVNPRKTDTQYF.

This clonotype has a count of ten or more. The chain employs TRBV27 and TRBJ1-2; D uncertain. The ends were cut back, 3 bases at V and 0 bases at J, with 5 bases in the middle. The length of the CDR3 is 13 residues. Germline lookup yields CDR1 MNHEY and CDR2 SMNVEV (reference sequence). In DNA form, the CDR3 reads TGTGCCAGCAGTTTGCACGCTAACTATGGCTACACCTTC. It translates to CASSLHANYGYTF.

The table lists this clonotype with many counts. CDR3 protein: CASSQLAGGRRNEQFF. The CDR3 nucleotides are TGTGCCAGCAGCCAATTAGCGGGGGGGCGTAGGAATGAGCAGTTCTTC. J is TRBJ2-1 and V is TRBV3-1; 11 bases match TRBD2. Germline V gives CDR1 LGHDT, CDR2 YNNKEL (reference sequence). The CDR3 sequence is 16 residues long. The trim removed 2 bases at V and 7 bases at J, leaving 7 bases unmatched.

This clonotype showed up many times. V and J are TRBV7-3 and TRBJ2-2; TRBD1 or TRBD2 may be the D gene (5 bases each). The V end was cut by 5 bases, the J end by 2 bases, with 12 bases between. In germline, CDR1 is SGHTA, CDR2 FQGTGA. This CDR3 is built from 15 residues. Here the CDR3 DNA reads TGTGCCAGCAGCCCCGGGACGCCCAACACCGGGGAGCTGTTTTTT. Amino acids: CASSPGTPNTGELFF.

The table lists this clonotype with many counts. The CDR3 reads CASSQDGGSPSGYTF. The CDR3 DNA sequence: TGCGCCAGCAGCCAAGATGGAGGGTCCCCGTCTGGCTACACCTTC. The rearrangement links TRBV4-3 to TRBJ1-2; D remains ambiguous. CDR1 and CDR2 from the germline V gene are LGHNA and YSLEER. This CDR3 has 15 residues. Between the trimmed V and J ends, which lost 0 bases and 7 bases, there was a span of 15 bases.

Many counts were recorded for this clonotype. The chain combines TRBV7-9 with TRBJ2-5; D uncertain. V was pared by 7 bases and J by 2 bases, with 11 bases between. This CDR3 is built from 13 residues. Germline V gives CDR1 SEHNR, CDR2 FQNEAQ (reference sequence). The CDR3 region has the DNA TGTGCCAGCAATCGGGCCCTACAAGAGACCCAGTACTTC. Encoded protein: CASNRALQETQYF. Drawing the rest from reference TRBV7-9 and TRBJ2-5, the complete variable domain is DTGVSQNPRHKITKRGQNVTFRCDPISEHNRLYWYRQTLGQGPEFLTYFQNEAQLEKSRLLSDRFSAERPKGSFSTLEIQRTEQGDSAMYLCASNRALQETQYFGPGTRLLVL.